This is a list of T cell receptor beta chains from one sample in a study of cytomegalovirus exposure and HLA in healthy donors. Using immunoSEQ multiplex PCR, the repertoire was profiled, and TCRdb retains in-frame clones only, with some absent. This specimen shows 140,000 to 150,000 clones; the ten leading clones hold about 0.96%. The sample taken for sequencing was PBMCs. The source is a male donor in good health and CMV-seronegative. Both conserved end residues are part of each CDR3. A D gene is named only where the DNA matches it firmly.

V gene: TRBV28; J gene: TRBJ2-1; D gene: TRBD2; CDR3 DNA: TGTGCCAGCAGTTTAACTAGCGGGACCTACAATGAGCAGTTCTTC; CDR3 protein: CASSLTSGTYNEQFF
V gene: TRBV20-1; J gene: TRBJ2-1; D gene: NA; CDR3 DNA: TGCAGTGCTAGAGAAACAAATGAGCAGTTCTTC; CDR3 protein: CSARETNEQFF
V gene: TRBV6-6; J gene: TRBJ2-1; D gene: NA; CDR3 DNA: TGTGCCAGCAGCTCCGAGGCGCCCTACGAGCAGTTCTTC; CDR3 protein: CASSSEAPYEQFF
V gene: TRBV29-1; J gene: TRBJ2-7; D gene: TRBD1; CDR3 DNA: TGCAGCGTTGAAGAATTAGGGACAGCTACTTTAGAGCAGTACTTC; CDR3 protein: CSVEELGTATLEQYF
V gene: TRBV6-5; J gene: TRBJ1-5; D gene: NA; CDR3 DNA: TGTGCCAGCAGTTTATTGAGAGGCGGTAGCAATCAGCCCCAGCATTTT; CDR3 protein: CASSLLRGGSNQPQHF
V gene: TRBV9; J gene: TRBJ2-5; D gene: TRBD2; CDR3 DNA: TGTGCCAGCAGCGTAGATCCGACTAGCGGGAAAGAGACCCAGTACTTC; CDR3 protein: CASSVDPTSGKETQYF
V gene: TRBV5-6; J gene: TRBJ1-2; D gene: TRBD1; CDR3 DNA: TGTGCCAGCAGCTTCGGGACAGTGAGGTTAGGCTACACCTTC; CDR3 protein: CASSFGTVRLGYTF
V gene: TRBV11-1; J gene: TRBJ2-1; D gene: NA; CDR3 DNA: TGTGCCAGCAGCTTTCTGAGGGGGGGCTCGGACAATGAGCAGTTCTTC; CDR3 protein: CASSFLRGGSDNEQFF
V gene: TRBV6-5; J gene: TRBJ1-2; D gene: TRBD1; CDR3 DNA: TGTGCCAGCACCCATTCAGGGGGCGGGGATGGCTACACCTTC; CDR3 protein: CASTHSGGGDGYTF
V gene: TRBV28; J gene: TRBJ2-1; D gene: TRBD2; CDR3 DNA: TGTGCCAGCAGGGCGGGGGGCTCCTACAATGAGCAGTTCTTC; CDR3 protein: CASRAGGSYNEQFF
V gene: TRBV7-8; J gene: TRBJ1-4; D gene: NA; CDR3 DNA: TGTGCCAGCAGCTTACAGGGGTTTGGAGAAAAACTGTTTTTT; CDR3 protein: CASSLQGFGEKLFF
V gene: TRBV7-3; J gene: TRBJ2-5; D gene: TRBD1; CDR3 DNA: TGTGCCAGCAGCGCTGGGACAGGGGGGATTCAAGAGACCCAGTACTTC; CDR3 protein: CASSAGTGGIQETQYF
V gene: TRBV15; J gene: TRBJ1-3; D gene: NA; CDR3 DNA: TGTGCCACCAGCAGAGGCCCTCAGAACTCTGGAAACACCATATATTTT; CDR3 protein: CATSRGPQNSGNTIYF
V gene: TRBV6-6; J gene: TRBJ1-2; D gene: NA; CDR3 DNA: TGTGCCAGCAGTTACGTAGTACGTGGCTACACCTTC; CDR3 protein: CASSYVVRGYTF
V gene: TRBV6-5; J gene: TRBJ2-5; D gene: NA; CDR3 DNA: TGTGCCAGCAGTCCAATTTTCCAGGAGACCCAGTACTTC; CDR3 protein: CASSPIFQETQYF
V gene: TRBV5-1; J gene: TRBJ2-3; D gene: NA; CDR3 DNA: TGCGCCAGCAGCTGGGAACGTGGAGGGACCCCTCCCACAGATACGCAGTATTTT; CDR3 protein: CASSWERGGTPPTDTQYF
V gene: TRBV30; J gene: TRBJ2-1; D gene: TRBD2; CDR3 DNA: TGTGCCTCCTCGGCTAGCGGGAGGGCCGAGCAGTTCTTC; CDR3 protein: CASSASGRAEQFF
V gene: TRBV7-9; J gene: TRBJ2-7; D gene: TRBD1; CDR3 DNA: TGTGCCAGCAGCCGTGGGACAGATTACGAGCAGTACTTC; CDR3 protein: CASSRGTDYEQYF
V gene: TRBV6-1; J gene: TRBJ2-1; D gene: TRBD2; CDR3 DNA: TGTGCCAGCAGTGAAGCGCTACCGCCGGGACTAGCGGGGGGTAGTGAGCAGTTCTTC; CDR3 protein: CASSEALPPGLAGGSEQFF
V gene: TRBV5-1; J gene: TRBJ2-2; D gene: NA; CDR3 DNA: TGCGCCAGCAGCTTGGATGGACAGAGACCTTCGTCAACCGGGGAGCTGTTTTTT; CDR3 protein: CASSLDGQRPSSTGELFF
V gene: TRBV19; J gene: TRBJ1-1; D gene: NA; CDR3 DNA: TGTGCCAGTACCACCTCCCCCCAGGGCACTGAAGCTTTCTTT; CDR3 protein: CASTTSPQGTEAFF
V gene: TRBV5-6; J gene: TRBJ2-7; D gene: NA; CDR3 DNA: TGTGCCAGCAGCTTGGTTAGAATTACGGCGGGAACTTCCTACGAGCAGTACTTC; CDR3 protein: CASSLVRITAGTSYEQYF
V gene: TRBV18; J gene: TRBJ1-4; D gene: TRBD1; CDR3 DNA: TGTGCCAGCTCACTCGACAGGGGCGGTGAAAAACTGTTTTTT; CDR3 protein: CASSLDRGGEKLFF
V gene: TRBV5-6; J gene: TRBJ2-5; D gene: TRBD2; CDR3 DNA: TGTGCCAGCAGCTTCTGGGCTAGCGGGGGGGGGTACCAAGAGACCCAGTACTTC; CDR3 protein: CASSFWASGGGYQETQYF
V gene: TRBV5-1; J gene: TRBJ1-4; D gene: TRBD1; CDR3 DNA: TGCGCCAGCAGCTTGAACGCCAGAGGGGGCCTTGGCGAAAAACTGTTTTTT; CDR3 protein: CASSLNARGGLGEKLFF
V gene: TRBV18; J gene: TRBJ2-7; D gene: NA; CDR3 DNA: TGTGCCAGCTCACCACGGTTAGAATCCTACGAGCAGTACTTC; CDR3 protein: CASSPRLESYEQYF
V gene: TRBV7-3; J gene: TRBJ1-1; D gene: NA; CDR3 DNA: TGTGCCAGCAGCTTAGGGCAGGGGAACACTGAAGCTTTCTTT; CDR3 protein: CASSLGQGNTEAFF
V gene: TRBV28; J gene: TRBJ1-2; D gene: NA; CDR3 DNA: TGTGCCAGCAGTCTAGGGAGTTATGGCTACACCTTC; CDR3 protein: CASSLGSYGYTF
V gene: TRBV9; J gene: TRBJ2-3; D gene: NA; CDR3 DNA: TGTGCCAGCAGCGTAGACTACACAGATACGCAGTATTTT; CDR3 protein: CASSVDYTDTQYF
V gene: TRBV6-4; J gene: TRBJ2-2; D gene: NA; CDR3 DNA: TGTGCCAGCAGTGCTTCGAGGACAGTTACGGCTAGCGGCACCGGGGAGCTGTTTTTT; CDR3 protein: CASSASRTVTASGTGELFF
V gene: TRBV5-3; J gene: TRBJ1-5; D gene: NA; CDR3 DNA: TGTGCCACCCCCGGTAGTCCAGGGGCGGGTCAGCCCCAGCATTTT; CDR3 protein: CATPGSPGAGQPQHF
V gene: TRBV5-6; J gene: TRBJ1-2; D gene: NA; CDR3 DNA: TGTGCCAGCAGCTCGGGGGTCCGGGAAGCATATGGCTACACCTTC; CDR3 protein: CASSSGVREAYGYTF
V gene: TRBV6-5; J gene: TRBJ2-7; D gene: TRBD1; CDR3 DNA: TGTGCCAGCAGCCTCCGACAGGGTCGCTCCTACGAGCAGTACTTC; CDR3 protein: CASSLRQGRSYEQYF
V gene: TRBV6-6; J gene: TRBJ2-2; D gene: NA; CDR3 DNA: TGTGCCATGGCCCCGTCCCGTGGGAACACCGGGGAGCTGTTTTTT; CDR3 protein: CAMAPSRGNTGELFF
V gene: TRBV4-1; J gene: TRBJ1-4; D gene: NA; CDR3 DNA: TGCGCCAGCAGCCAAGGACCCGCGGGGCCGGGAGTCGAAAAACTGTTTTTT; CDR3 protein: CASSQGPAGPGVEKLFF
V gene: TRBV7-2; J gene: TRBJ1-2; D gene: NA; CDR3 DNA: TGTGCCAGCAGCTTAGACGGCGCAGCGAGCTATGGCTACACCTTC; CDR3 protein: CASSLDGAASYGYTF
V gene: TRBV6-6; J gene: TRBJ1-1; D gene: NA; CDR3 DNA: TGTGCCAGCAGCCCCGGGAGGGGCGATATGAACACTGAAGCTTTCTTT; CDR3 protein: CASSPGRGDMNTEAFF